The 19 T cell receptor beta chains given below trace back to one sample, sequenced in a study of CD8+CD57+ T cells in acquired aplastic anemia. It was genomic DNA that served as the template for profiling TCR beta VDJ and CDR3. TCRdb re-called the reads through MiXCR, storing one row per CDR3 protein. The sample carries more than 150,000 distinct CDR3 sequences, 46% recorded once. The sequenced material came from sorted CD4+, CD8+, or CD8+CD57+ T cells (not recorded which) from PBMCs. These receptors originate from a human donor in good health.

This clonotype was observed at least ten times. The chain links TRBV4-1 to TRBJ1-2, with a tentative D call TRBD1 (6 bases). V was clipped by 1 base and J by 4 bases, with 16 bases between them. Germline CDR1 and CDR2: MGHRA and YSYEKL. This CDR3 is 16 amino acids long. CDR3 sequence: CASSQGGARGGYGYTF. Here the CDR3 DNA reads TGCGCCAGCAGCCAAGGTGGGGCCAGGGGCGGCTATGGCTACACCTTC.

A remark on this clonotype: A much larger clone is a single base away; this may be a read error. The chain links TRBV10-3 to TRBJ2-5; 7 bases map to TRBD2. From germline, CDR1 is ENHRY and CDR2 SYGVKD. CDR3 length equals 14 residues. The CDR3 spells CASSYGGLGETQCF. The CDR3 nucleotides read TGTGCCAGCAGTTACGGGGGGTTAGGAGAGACCCAGTGCTTC.

This sequence joins TRBV4-1 and TRBJ1-1; 10 nucleotides agree with TRBD1. This CDR3 has 16 residues. Germline CDR1 is MGHRA and CDR2 is YSYEKL. V was clipped by 2 bases and J by 1 base; unmatched bases: 4. The CDR3 DNA follows: TGCGCCAGCAGCCAACCGACAGGGGGCGGGAACACTGAAGCTTTCTTT. Translating it yields CASSQPTGGGNTEAFF.

This clonotype came up a few times. This chain links TRBV29-1 with TRBJ1-3, with D hard to call. There are 14 residues in the CDR3. CDR1 is SQVTM and CDR2 is ANQGSEA in the germline V gene. V was trimmed by 4 bases and J by 0 bases, leaving 10 bases between them. The CDR3 DNA is TGCAGCGTTGTCCACCCTCGCTCTGGAAACACCATATATTTT. This sequence encodes CSVVHPRSGNTIYF.

This chain connects TRBV7-9 to TRBJ2-5; D might be TRBD1 or TRBD2, each matching 5 bases. Trimming stripped 3 bases from V and 2 bases from J, with 7 bases between. Looked up from germline, CDR1 is SEHNR and CDR2 is FQNEAQ (reference sequence). The CDR3 runs 13 residues. CDR3 sequence reads: CASSLGTQETQYF. CDR3 sequence (DNA): TGTGCCAGCAGCTTGGGGACGCAAGAGACCCAGTACTTC.

This clonotype was observed many times. The chain carries TRBV24-1 and TRBJ2-1, with D perhaps TRBD1 (8 bases). The CDR3 consists of 15 residues. V dropped 7 bases and J dropped 2 bases, with 14 bases sitting between them. Germline CDR1 and CDR2: KGHDR and SFDVKD. The CDR3 bases are TGTGCCACCAGGAGGACAGGGACTACCTACAATGAGCAGTTCTTC. This encodes CATRRTGTTYNEQFF.

This clonotype came up many times. V and J are TRBV20-1 and TRBJ2-7, with TRBD2 matching over 8 bases. CDR3 size: 15 residues. Germline values: CDR1 DFQATT, CDR2 SNEGSKA (reference sequence). V lost 6 bases and J lost 4; bases outside the gene matches: 14. The CDR3 region is CSATNREGLIYEQYF. CDR3 in DNA: TGCAGTGCCACCAACCGGGAGGGACTGATATACGAGCAGTACTTC.

V is TRBV10-3 and J is TRBJ1-2; D unclear. The germline V and J ends were trimmed by 5 bases and 1 base, with 11 bases remaining between them. The CDR3 consists of 14 residues. Per the germline V gene, CDR1 is ENHRY and CDR2 is SYGVKD. CDR3 sequence (DNA): TGTGCCATCAGTAGTATCCGGGGTAACTATGGCTACACCTTC. Translating it yields CAISSIRGNYGYTF.

As for this clonotype: This may arise from a read error, as a much more abundant clone is one base away. The chain couples TRBV7-2 to TRBJ1-2; TRBD1 agrees at 8 bases. This CDR3 comprises 14 residues. Germline CDR1 SGHTA, CDR2 FQGNSA. The CDR3 loop is CASSYGQGYYGYAF. The CDR3 DNA sequence: TGTGCCAGCAGTTATGGACAGGGATACTATGGCTACGCCTTC.

Only one count was recorded for this clonotype. The chain uses TRBV24-1 and TRBJ2-2; no clear D. There are 12 residues in the CDR3. Germline CDR1 reads KGHDR; CDR2 reads SFDVKD. V gave up 7 bases and J gave up 4 bases, with 6 bases separating them. DNA of the CDR3: TGTGCCACCAGCGGTTTCACCGGGGAGCTGTTTTTT. It specifies CATSGFTGELFF.

The genes are TRBV27 and TRBJ1-1; maybe TRBD1 (6 bases). The CDR3 is made up of 17 amino acids. CDR1 and CDR2 from the germline V gene are MNHEY and SMNVEV (reference sequence). The germline V and J ends were trimmed by 2 bases and 0 bases, with 16 bases remaining between them. The CDR3 nucleotides read TGTGCCAGCAGTTTACGGGTGGGGGGGCTCATGAACACTGAAGCTTTCTTT. It translates to CASSLRVGGLMNTEAFF.

This clonotype was seen ten or more times. V gene TRBV18 combines with J gene TRBJ2-5, with TRBD2 identical over 9 bases. The CDR3 has 13 amino acids. Germline V gives CDR1 KGHSH, CDR2 LQKENI. The trim removed 2 bases at V and 5 bases at J, leaving 0 bases unmatched. This CDR3 is CASSPTSGETQYF. CDR3 sequence (DNA): TGTGCCAGCTCACCAACTAGCGGGGAGACCCAGTACTTC.

This chain uses TRBV7-9 with TRBJ1-5; TRBD1 matches at 8 bases. This CDR3 is built from 14 residues. J gave up 7 bases and V 3 bases, and 5 bases lay outside the gene matches. The germline V gene encodes CDR1 SEHNR and CDR2 FQNEAQ (reference sequence). The CDR3: CASSFGQGVQPQHF. CDR3 DNA: TGTGCCAGCAGCTTTGGACAGGGTGTGCAGCCCCAGCATTTT.

J is TRBJ2-1 and V is TRBV11-1; unclear D gene. The CDR3 spans 15 residues. Trimming took off 2 bases at V and 0 bases at J, with 8 bases between the two ends. Germline values: CDR1 SGHAT, CDR2 FQDESV (reference sequence). CDR3 in DNA: TGTGCCAGCAGCTTACGCAGGAGCTCCTACAATGAGCAGTTCTTC. Its translation is CASSLRRSSYNEQFF.

At least ten counts were recorded for this clonotype. The chain joins TRBV9 to TRBJ2-7; 14 bases fit TRBD2. Losses at the gene ends were 4 bases for V and 5 bases for J; bases not matched to a gene: 5. Germline loops: CDR1 SGDLS, CDR2 YYNGEE. This CDR3 has 15 residues. The CDR3 sequence: CASSPRLAGGNEQYF. The CDR3 DNA reads as TGTGCCAGCAGCCCCAGACTAGCGGGAGGGAACGAGCAGTACTTC.

This clonotype was found many times. V gene TRBV7-6 combines with J gene TRBJ2-1; the D call may be TRBD1 or TRBD2 (5 bases each). V shed 4 bases and J shed 8 bases, with 18 bases lying between them. Germline V gene sequence: CDR1 SGHVS, CDR2 FNYEAQ. This CDR3 contains 15 residues. The CDR3 reads CASSSTGAALDEQFF. As DNA, the CDR3 is TGTGCCAGCAGCTCAACCGGGGCTGCTTTAGATGAGCAGTTCTTC.

The chain combines TRBV11-2 with TRBJ2-1, with a weak D call TRBD1 (5 bases). The V end was cut by 5 bases, the J end by 9 bases, with 20 bases between. From germline, CDR1 is SGHAT and CDR2 FQNNGV. The CDR3 sequence is 15 residues long. The DNA for the CDR3 is TGTGCCAGCAGCCCCTCTCCCAGGGATGAGGTTGAGCAGTTCTTC. Its protein product is CASSPSPRDEVEQFF.

The chain recombines TRBV28 with TRBJ1-1; unclear D gene. The CDR3 loop spans 15 amino acids. Germline V gives CDR1 MDHEN, CDR2 SYDVKM. Trimming removed 2 bases from V and 2 bases from J, with 12 bases in between. CDR3 DNA: TGTGCCAGCAGTTTAGTCGACGTGCGCAACACTGAAGCTTTCTTT. This translates into CASSLVDVRNTEAFF.

This chain uses TRBV19 with TRBJ1-5; D ambiguous. This CDR3 comprises 12 residues. Germline V gives CDR1 LNHDA, CDR2 SQIVND (reference sequence). The ends were cut back, 2 bases at V and 13 bases at J, with 12 bases in the middle. CDR3 protein: CASSIHPGVQHF. CDR3 sequence (DNA): TGTGCCAGTAGTATACACCCGGGCGTACAGCATTTT.